These 3 T cell receptor beta chains were sequenced from one sample in a study of monozygotic twins with inflammatory bowel disease. TCRdb re-called the 5' RACE reads and gives one entry per CDR3 protein, without DNA. This table holds about 450,000 distinct CDR3 sequences. The sequencing sample was made of blood. All receptors derive from a human donor with ulcerative colitis or Crohn's disease, or a healthy co-twin of an affected twin (not recorded which).

The chain joins TRBV5-1 to TRBJ2-5; TCRdb outputs TRBD2, but without DNA this stays unchecked. The germline V gene encodes CDR1 SGHRS and CDR2 YFSETQ. This CDR3 has 16 amino acids. The CDR3 sequence is CASSPGTSGIQETQYF.

The chain carries TRBV6-5 and TRBJ2-7. The germline CDR1 and CDR2 sequences are MNHEY and SVGAGI. The CDR3 extends over 11 amino acids. The CDR3 sequence: CATQGSYEQYF.

V is TRBV20-1 and J is TRBJ1-6; TCRdb lists TRBD1, though no DNA is available to test this call. Germline-derived CDR1 and CDR2 are DFQATT and SNEGSKA (reference sequence). The CDR3 loop spans 14 amino acids. The CDR3: CSARDGTGSSPLHF.